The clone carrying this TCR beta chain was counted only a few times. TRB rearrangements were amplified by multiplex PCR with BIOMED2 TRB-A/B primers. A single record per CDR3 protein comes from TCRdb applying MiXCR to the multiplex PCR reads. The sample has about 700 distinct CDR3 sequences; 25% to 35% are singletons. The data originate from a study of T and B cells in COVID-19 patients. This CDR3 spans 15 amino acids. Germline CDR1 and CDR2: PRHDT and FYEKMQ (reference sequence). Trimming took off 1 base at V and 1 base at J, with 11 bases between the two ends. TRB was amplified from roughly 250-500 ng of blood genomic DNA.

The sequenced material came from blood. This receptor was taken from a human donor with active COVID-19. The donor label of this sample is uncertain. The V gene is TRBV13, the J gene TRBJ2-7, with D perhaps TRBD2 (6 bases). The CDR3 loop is CASSLEGGMSYEQYF. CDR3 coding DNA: TGTGCCAGCAGCTTAGAGGGCGGGATGTCCTACGAGCAGTACTTC.